The 4 T cell receptor beta chains below were found in one sample sequenced in a study of shared clonotypes between healthy human individuals. Method: immunoSEQ multiplex PCR; TCRdb's copy keeps in-frame clones and lacks some. Altogether hundreds of thousands of clones are present, 74% being singletons, with the ten largest covering 1.5% to 2%. Sequencing was done on a sample of memory CD4+ T cells sorted from blood. The subset is: CD45RA-negative fraction. All receptors come from a woman under 40 in good health.

The V and J genes are TRBV19 and TRBJ1-2; D remains ambiguous. The CDR3 totals 15 residues. Germline V gene lookup returns CDR1 LNHDA and CDR2 SQIVND (reference sequence). V lost 6 bases and J lost 0, with 14 bases in between. The CDR3 reads CASRSDYPTNYGYTF. The CDR3 DNA is TGTGCCAGTAGATCGGACTATCCTACTAACTATGGCTACACCTTC.

The rearrangement joins TRBV6-1 to TRBJ1-5; D not resolved. The CDR3 is 13 amino acids. Looked up from germline, CDR1 is MNHNS and CDR2 is SASEGT. The V end was cut by 4 bases, the J end by 7 bases, with 11 bases between. CDR3 bases: TGTGCCAGCAGTGTTTCAATCGGCCAGCCCCAGCATTTT. Its protein product is CASSVSIGQPQHF.

The genes are TRBV28 and TRBJ1-1; D perhaps matches TRBD1 (6 bases). This CDR3 contains 16 residues. Trimming cost V 5 bases and J 0 bases, with 16 bases left between them. The V gene's germline CDR1 is MDHEN and CDR2 SYDVKM. The CDR3 DNA sequence: TGTGCCAGCAGTGGACCCGGTCAGGGGATGAACACTGAAGCTTTCTTT. Translated: CASSGPGQGMNTEAFF.

J is TRBJ2-1 and V is TRBV7-2, with D perhaps TRBD1 or TRBD2 (5 bases each). V was clipped by 7 bases and J by 8 bases, with 9 bases between them. CDR1 and CDR2 (germline): SGHTA, FQGNSA. There are 11 residues in the CDR3. The CDR3 region is CASIRGHEQFF. Written as DNA, the CDR3 is TGTGCCAGCATCCGGGGCCATGAGCAGTTCTTC.